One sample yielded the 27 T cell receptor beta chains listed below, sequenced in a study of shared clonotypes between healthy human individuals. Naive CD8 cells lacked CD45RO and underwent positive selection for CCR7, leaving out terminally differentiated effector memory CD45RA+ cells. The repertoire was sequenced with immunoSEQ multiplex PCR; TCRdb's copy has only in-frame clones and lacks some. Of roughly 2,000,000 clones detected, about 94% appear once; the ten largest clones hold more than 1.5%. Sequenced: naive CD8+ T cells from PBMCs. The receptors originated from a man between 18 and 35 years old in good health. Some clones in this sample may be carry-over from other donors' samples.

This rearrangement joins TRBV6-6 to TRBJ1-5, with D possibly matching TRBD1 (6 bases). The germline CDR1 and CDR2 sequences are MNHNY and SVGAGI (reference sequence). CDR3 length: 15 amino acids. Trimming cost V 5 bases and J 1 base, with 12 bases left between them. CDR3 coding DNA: TGTGCCAGCAGTACGGACAGAATCAGCAATCAGCCCCAGCATTTT. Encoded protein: CASSTDRISNQPQHF.

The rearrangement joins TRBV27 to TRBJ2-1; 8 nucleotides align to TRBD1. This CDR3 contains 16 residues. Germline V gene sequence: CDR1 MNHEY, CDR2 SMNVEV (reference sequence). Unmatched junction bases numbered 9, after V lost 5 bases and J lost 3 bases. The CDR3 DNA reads TGTGCCAGCAGTCCCTCACAGGGGGAAGACTACAATGAGCAGTTCTTC. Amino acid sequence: CASSPSQGEDYNEQFF.

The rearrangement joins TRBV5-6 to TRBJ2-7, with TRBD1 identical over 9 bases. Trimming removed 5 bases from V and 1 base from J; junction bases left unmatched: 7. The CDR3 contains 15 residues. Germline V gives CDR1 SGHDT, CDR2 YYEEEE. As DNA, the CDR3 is TGTGCCAGCAGTTTTGGTGACAGGGGGTCCTACGAGCAGTACTTC. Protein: CASSFGDRGSYEQYF.

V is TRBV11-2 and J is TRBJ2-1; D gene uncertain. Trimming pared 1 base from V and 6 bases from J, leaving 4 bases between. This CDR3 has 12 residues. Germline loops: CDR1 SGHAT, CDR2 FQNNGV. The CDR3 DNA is TGTGCCAGCAGCTTAGCCATCAATGAGCAGTTCTTC. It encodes CASSLAINEQFF.

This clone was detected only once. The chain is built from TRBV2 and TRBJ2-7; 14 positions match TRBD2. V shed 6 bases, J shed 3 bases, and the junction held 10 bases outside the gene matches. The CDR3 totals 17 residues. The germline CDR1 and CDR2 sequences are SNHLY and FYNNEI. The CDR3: CASRDGLAGGRFYEQYF. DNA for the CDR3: TGTGCCAGCAGGGACGGACTAGCGGGAGGACGGTTCTACGAGCAGTACTTC.

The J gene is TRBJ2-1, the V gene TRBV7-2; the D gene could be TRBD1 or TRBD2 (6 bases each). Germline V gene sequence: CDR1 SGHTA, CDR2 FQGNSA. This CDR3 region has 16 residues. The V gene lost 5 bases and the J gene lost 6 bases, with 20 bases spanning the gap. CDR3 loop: CASSPEGPGDTNEQFF. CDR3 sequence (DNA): TGTGCCAGCAGCCCGGAGGGACCGGGGGACACCAATGAGCAGTTCTTC.

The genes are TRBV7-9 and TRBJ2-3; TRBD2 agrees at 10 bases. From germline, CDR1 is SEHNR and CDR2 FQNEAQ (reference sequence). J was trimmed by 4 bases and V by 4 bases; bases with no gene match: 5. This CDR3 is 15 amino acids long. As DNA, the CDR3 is TGTGCCAGCAGCTCTTTAGCGGGAGGTGCAGATACGCAGTATTTT. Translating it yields CASSSLAGGADTQYF.

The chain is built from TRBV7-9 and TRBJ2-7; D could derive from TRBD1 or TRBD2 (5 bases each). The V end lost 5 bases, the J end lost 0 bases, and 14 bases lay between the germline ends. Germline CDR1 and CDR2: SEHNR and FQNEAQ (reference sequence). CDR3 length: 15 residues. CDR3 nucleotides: TGTGCCAGCAGCGGGGGACGGCCCACCTCCTACGAGCAGTACTTC. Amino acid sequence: CASSGGRPTSYEQYF. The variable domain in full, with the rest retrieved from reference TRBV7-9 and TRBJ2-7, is DTGVSQNPRHKITKRGQNVTFRCDPISEHNRLYWYRQTLGQGPEFLTYFQNEAQLEKSRLLSDRFSAERPKGSFSTLEIQRTEQGDSAMYLCASSGGRPTSYEQYFGPGTRLTVT.

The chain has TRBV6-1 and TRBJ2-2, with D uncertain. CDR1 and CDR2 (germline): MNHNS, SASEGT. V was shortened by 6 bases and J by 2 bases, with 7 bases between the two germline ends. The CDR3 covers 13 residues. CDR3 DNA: TGTGCCAGCAGACTTCTTAACACCGGGGAGCTGTTTTTT. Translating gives CASRLLNTGELFF.

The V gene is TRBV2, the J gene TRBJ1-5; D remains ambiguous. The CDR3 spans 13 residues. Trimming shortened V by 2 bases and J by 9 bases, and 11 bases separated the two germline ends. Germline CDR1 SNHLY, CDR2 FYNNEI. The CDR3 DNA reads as TGTGCCAGCAGTGAATCCGAAATAGGGCCCCAGCATTTT. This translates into CASSESEIGPQHF.

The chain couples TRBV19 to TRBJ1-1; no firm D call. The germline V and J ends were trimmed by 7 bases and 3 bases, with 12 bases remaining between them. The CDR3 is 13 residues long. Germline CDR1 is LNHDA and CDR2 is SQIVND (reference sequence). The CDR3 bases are TGTGCCAGTACCCCGCCAGGCTACACTGAAGCTTTCTTT. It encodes CASTPPGYTEAFF.

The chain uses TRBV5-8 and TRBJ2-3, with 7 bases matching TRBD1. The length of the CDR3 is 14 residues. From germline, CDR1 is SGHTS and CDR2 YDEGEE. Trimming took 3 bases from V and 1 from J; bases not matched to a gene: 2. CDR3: CASSWGTGTDTQYF. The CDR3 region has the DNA TGTGCCAGCAGCTGGGGGACAGGCACAGATACGCAGTATTTT.

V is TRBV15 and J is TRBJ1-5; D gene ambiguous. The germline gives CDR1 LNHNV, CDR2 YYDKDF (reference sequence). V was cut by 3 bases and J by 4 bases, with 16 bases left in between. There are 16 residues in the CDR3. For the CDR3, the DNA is TGTGCCACCAGCAGGGGAAACAGTCTGGGGAATCAGCCCCAGCATTTT. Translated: CATSRGNSLGNQPQHF.

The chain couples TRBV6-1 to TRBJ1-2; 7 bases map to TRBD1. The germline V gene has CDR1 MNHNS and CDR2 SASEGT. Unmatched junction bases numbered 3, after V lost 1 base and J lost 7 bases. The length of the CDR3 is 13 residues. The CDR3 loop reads CASSEDRGIGYTF. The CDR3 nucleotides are TGTGCCAGCAGTGAAGACAGGGGAATTGGCTACACCTTC.

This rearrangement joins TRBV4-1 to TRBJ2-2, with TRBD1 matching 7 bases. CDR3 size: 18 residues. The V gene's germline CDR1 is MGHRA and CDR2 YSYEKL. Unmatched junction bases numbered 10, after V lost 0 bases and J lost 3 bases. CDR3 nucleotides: TGCGCCAGCAGCCAAGACGCCCCGACAGGGCTCGACACCGGGGAGCTGTTTTTT. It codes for CASSQDAPTGLDTGELFF.

CDR3 coding DNA: TGCGCCAGCAGCTTGGCGGCGGCTAGGGAGCAGTACTTC. The encoded protein is CASSLAAAREQYF. The rearrangement links TRBV5-1 to TRBJ2-7; D unclear. The germline V gene encodes CDR1 SGHRS and CDR2 YFSETQ. V was clipped by 0 bases and J by 7 bases, with 11 bases between them. The CDR3 covers 13 residues.

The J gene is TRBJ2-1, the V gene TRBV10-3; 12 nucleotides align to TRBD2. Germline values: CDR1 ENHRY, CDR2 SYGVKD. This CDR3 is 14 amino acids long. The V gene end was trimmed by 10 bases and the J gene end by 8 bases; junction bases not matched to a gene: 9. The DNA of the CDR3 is TGTGCCACCAAGACTAGCGGGAGAATTGATGAGCAGTTCTTC. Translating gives CATKTSGRIDEQFF.

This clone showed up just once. The CDR3 sequence is CASSLGTSLNSNEQFF. CDR3 in DNA: TGTGCCAGCAGCTTAGGTACTAGCCTCAACTCCAATGAGCAGTTCTTC. V usage is TRBV11-2 and J usage is TRBJ2-1; D possibly corresponds to TRBD2 (6 bases). This CDR3 contains 16 residues. The V and J ends lost 1 base and 6 bases respectively, with 16 bases between them. CDR1 and CDR2 from the germline V gene are SGHAT and FQNNGV.

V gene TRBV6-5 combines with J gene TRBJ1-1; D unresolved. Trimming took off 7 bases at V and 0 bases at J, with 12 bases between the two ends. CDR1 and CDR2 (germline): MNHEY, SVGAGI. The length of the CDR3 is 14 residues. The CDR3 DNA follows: TGTGCCAGCACCCCGACTCCTATGAACACTGAAGCTTTCTTT. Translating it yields CASTPTPMNTEAFF.

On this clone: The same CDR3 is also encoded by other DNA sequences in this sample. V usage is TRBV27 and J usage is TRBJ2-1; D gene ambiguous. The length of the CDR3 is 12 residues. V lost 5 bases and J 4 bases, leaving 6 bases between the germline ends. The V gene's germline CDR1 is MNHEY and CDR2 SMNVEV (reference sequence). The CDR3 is CASSPSYNEQFF. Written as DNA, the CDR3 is TGTGCCAGCAGTCCTAGTTACAATGAGCAGTTCTTC.

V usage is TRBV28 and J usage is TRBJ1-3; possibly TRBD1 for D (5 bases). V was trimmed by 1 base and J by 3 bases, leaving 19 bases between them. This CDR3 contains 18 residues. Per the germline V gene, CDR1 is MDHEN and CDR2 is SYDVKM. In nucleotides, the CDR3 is TGTGCCAGCAGTTTATATTCCCATCAGGGTGCTTATGGAAACACCATATATTTT. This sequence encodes CASSLYSHQGAYGNTIYF.

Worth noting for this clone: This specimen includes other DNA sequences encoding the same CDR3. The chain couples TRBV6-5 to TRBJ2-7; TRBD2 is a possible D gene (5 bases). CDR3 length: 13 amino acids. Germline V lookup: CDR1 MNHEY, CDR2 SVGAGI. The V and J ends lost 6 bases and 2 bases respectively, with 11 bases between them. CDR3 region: CASSSTGAYEQYF. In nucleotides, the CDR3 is TGTGCCAGCAGCTCAACCGGGGCCTACGAGCAGTACTTC.

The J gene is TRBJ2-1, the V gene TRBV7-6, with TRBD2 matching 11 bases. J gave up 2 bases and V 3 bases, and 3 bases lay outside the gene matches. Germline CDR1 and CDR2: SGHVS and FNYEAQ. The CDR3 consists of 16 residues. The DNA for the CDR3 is TGTGCCAGCAGCTTCTTAGCGGGAGGGCCCTACAATGAGCAGTTCTTC. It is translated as CASSFLAGGPYNEQFF.

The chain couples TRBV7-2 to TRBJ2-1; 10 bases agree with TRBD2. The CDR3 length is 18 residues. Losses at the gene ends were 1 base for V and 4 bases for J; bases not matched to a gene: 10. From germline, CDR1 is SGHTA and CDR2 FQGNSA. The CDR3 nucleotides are TGTGCCAGCAGCTTAGTAATCGTTGGGACTAGCGTATACAATGAGCAGTTCTTC. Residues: CASSLVIVGTSVYNEQFF. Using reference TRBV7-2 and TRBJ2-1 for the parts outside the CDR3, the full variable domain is GAGVSQSPSNKVTEKGKDVELRCDPISGHTALYWYRQSLGQGLEFLIYFQGNSAPDKSGLPSDRFSAERTGGSVSTLTIQRTQQEDSAVYLCASSLVIVGTSVYNEQFFGPGTRLTVL.

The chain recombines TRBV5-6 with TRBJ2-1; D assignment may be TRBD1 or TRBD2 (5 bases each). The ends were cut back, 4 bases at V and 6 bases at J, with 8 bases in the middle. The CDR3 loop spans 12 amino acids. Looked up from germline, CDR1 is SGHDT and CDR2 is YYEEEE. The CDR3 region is CASSPGTNEQFF. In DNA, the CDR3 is TGTGCCAGCAGCCCCGGGACCAATGAGCAGTTCTTC.

CDR3 loop: CASSAGSRKGEAFF. In nucleotides, the CDR3 is TGTGCCAGCAGTGCCGGGTCCAGAAAGGGTGAAGCTTTCTTT. The chain combines TRBV27 with TRBJ1-1; no definite D call. Trimming left V 5 bases short and J 7 bases short, with 17 bases between. Germline CDR1 MNHEY, CDR2 SMNVEV (reference sequence). The CDR3 contains 14 residues.

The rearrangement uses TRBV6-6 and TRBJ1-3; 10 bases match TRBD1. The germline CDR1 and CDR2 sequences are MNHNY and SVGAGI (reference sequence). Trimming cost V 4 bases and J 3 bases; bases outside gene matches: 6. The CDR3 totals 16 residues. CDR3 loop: CASSWLGQGYGNTIYF. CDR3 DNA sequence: TGTGCCAGCAGTTGGTTGGGACAGGGGTATGGAAACACCATATATTTT.